The present T cell receptor (beta chain) was sequenced within a study of blood T cell repertoires in COVID-19. Overall study context: Some COVID-19 samples were acute and others convalescent; all came from the United States, Italy and Spain. T cells, B-cell-depleted T cells, or PBMCs supplied cDNA or gDNA.

Germline assignment: CDR1 SGHTS and CDR2 YDEGEE. V lost 4 bases, J lost 1 base, and 7 bases stayed unmatched. The CDR3 consists of 17 residues. As processed by the authors: Amplified reference gene primers provided the basis for estimating nucleated cell counts. The table came from immunoSEQ multiplex PCR; TCRdb's copy has only in-frame clones and leaves some out. V, J and clone size derive from that table, while D and trimming were established from the DNA sequence. Among 90,000 to 130,000 clones listed, approximately 81% were seen once. This clonotype was obtained from a man aged 35 to 55 with acute or convalescent COVID-19. The chain has TRBV5-8 and TRBJ1-5, with 11 bases matching TRBD1. Sequencing was carried out using peripheral blood. In DNA, the CDR3 is TGTGCCAGCAGCACCGGACAGGGGGCCTTCAGCAATCAGCCCCAGCATTTT. Its translation is CASSTGQGAFSNQPQHF.